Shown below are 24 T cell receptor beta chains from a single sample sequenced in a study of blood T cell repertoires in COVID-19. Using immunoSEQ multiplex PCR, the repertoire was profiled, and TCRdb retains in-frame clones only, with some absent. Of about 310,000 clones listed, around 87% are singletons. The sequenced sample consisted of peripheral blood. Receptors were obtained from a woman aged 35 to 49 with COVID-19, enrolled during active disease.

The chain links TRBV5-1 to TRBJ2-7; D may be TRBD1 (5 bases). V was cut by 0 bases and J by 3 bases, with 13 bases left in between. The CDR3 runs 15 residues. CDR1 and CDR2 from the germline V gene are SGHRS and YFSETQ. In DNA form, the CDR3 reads TGCGCCAGCAGCTTGGATTGGGGCAGGAACTACGAGCAGTACTTC. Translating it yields CASSLDWGRNYEQYF.

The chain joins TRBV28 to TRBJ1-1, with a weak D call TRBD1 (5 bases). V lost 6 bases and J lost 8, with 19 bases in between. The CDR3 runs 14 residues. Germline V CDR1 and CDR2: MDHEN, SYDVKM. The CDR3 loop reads CASSLPGLMTEAFF. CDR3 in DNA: TGTGCCAGCAGCCTTCCGGGACTGATGACCGAAGCTTTCTTT.

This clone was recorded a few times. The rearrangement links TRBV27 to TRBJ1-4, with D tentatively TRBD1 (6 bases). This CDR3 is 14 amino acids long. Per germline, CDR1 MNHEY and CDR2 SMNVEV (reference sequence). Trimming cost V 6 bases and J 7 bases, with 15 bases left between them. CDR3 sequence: CASSLGTRGEKLFF. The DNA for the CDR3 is TGTGCCAGCAGCCTCGGGACACGGGGTGAAAAACTGTTTTTT.

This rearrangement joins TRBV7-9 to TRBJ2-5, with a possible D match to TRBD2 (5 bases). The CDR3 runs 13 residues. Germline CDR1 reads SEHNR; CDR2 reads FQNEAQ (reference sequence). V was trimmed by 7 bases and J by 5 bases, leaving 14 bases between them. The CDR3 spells CASTWESRETQYF. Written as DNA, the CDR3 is TGTGCCAGCACCTGGGAGTCTCGGGAGACCCAGTACTTC.

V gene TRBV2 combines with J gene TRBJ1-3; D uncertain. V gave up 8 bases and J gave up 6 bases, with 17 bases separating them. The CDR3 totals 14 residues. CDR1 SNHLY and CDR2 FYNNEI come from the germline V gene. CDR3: CASRLESGENTIYF. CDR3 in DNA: TGTGCCAGCCGATTAGAGAGTGGTGAAAACACCATATATTTT.

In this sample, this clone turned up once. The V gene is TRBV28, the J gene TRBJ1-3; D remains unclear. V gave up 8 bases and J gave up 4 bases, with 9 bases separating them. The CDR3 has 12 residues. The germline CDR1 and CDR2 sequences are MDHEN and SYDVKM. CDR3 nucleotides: TGTGCCAGCTTCGGTCCAGGAAACACCATATATTTT. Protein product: CASFGPGNTIYF. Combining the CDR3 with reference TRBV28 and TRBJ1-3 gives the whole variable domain DVKVTQSSRYLVKRTGEKVFLECVQDMDHENMFWYRQDPGLGLRLIYFSYDVKMKEKGDIPEGYSVSREKKERFSLILESASTNQTSMYLCASFGPGNTIYFGEGSWLTVV.

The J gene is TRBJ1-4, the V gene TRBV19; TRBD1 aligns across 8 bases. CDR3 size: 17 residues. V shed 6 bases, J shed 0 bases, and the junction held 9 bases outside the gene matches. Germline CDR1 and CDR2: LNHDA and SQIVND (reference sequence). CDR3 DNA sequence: TGTGCCAGTAGCTGGAGGACAGGGAGATCAACTAATGAAAAACTGTTTTTT. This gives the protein CASSWRTGRSTNEKLFF.

The CDR3 loop reads CASRIELDSPLHF. Here the CDR3 DNA reads TGTGCCAGCAGGATAGAGTTGGATTCACCCCTCCACTTT. The chain employs TRBV6-5 and TRBJ1-6; D uncertain. There are 13 residues in the CDR3. V was trimmed by 6 bases and J by 8 bases, leaving 11 bases between them. Germline loops: CDR1 MNHEY, CDR2 SVGAGI.

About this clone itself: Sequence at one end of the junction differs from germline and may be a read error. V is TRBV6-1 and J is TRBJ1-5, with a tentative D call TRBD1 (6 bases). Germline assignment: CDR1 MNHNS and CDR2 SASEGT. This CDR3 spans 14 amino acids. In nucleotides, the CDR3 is TGTGCCAGCAGGGAAGGACAGCTCAATCAGCCCCAGCATTTT. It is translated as CASREGQLNQPQHF.

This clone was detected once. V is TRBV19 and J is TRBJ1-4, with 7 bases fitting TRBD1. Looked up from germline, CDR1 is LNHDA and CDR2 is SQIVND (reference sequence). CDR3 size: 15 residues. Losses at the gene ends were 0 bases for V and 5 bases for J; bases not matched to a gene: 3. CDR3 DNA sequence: TGTGCCAGTAGTATAGAACAGGGGAGAAATGAAAAACTGTTTTTT. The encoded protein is CASSIEQGRNEKLFF.

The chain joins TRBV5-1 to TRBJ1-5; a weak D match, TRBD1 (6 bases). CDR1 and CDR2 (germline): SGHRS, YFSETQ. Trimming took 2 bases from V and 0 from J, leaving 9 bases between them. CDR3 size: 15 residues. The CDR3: CASSLQGISNQPQHF. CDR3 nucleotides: TGCGCCAGCAGCTTACAGGGTATTAGCAATCAGCCCCAGCATTTT.

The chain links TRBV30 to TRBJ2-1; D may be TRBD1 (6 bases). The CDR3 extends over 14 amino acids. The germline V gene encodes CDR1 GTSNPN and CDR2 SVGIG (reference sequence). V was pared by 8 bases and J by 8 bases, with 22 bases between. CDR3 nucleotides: TGTGCCCGGGGTGGGGGCGCGCGGGTCCATGAGCAGTTCTTC. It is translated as CARGGGARVHEQFF.

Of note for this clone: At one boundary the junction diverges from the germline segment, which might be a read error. The CDR3 here is CASSVEVVLAGGRTDTQYF. DNA for the CDR3: TGTGCTAGCAGCGTCGAGGTGGTACTAGCGGGGGGGCGGACAGATACGCAGTATTTT. V and J are TRBV7-7 and TRBJ2-3; 13 bases agree with TRBD2. The length of the CDR3 is 19 residues. CDR1 and CDR2 (germline): SSHAT, FNYEAQ (reference sequence). Full variable domain (remainder filled in from reference TRBV7-7 and TRBJ2-3): GAGVSQSPRYKVTKRGQDVTLRCDPISSHATLYWYQQALGQGPEFLTYFNYEAQPDKSGLPSDRFSAERPEGSISTLTIQRTEQRDSAMYRCASSVEVVLAGGRTDTQYFGPGTRLTVL.

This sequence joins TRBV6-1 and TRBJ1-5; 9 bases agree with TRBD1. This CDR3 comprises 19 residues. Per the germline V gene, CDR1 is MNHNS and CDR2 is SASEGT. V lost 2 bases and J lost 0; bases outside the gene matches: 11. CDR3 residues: CASSENRDRAFYSNQPQHF. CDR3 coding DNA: TGTGCCAGCAGTGAAAACCGGGACAGGGCCTTTTATAGCAATCAGCCCCAGCATTTT.

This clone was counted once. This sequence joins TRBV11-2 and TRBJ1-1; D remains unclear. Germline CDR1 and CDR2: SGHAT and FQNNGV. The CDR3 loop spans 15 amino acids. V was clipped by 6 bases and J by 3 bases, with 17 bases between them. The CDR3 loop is CASSRSLRGDTEAFF. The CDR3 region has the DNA TGTGCCAGCAGTCGAAGTCTCCGGGGAGACACTGAAGCTTTCTTT.

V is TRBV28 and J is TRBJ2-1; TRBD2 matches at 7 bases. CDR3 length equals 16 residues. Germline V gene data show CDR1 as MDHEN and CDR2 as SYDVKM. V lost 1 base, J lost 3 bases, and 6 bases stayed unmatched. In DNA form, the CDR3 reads TGTGCCAGCAGTTTATCCGGCGGGACTAACTACAATGAGCAGTTCTTC. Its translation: CASSLSGGTNYNEQFF.

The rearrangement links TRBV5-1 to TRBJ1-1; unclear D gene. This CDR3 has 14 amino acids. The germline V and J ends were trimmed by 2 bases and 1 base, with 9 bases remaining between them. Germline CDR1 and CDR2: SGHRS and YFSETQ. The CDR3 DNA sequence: TGCGCCAGCAGCTTACGCAGGCAGAACACTGAAGCTTTCTTT. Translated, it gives CASSLRRQNTEAFF.

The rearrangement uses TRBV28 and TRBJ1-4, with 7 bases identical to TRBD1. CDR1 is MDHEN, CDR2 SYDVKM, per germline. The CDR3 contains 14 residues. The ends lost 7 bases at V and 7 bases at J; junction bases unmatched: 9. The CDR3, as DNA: TGTGCCAGCAACGTAAGGGGGCTGGCTGAAAAACTGTTTTTT. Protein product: CASNVRGLAEKLFF.

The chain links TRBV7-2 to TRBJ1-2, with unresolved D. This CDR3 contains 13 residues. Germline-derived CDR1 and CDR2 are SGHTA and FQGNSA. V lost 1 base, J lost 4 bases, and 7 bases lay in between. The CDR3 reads CASSLERSYGYTF. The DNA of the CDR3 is TGTGCCAGCAGCTTAGAACGGTCCTATGGCTACACCTTC.

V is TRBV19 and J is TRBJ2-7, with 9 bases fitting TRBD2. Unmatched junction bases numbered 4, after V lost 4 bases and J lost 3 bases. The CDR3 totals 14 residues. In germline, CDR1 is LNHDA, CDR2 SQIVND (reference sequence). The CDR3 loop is CASSSGRDLYEQYF. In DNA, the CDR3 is TGTGCCAGTAGTAGCGGGAGGGACCTCTACGAGCAGTACTTC. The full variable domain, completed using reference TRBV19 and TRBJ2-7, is DGGITQSPKYLFRKEGQNVTLSCEQNLNHDAMYWYRQDPGQGLRLIYYSQIVNDFQKGDIAEGYSVSREKKESFPLTVTSAQKNPTAFYLCASSSGRDLYEQYFGPGTRLTVT.

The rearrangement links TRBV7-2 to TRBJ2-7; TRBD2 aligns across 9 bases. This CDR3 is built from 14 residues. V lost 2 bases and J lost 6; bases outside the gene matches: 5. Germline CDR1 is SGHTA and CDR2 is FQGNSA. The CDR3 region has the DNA TGTGCCAGCAGCTTAACTAGCGGGCAGGGCGAGCAGTACTTC. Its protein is CASSLTSGQGEQYF.

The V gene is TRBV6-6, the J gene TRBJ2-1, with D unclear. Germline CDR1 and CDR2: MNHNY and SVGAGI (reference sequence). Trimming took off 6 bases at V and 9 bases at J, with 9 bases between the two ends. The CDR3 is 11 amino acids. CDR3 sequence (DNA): TGTGCCAGCAGCCACTCGGGTGAGCAGTTCTTC. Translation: CASSHSGEQFF.

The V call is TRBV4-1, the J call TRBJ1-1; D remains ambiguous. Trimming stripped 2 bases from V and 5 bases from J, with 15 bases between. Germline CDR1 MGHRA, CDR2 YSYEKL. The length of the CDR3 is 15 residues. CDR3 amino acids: CASSQPPGRGTEAFF. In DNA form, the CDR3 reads TGCGCCAGCAGCCAACCCCCGGGGAGAGGGACTGAAGCTTTCTTT.

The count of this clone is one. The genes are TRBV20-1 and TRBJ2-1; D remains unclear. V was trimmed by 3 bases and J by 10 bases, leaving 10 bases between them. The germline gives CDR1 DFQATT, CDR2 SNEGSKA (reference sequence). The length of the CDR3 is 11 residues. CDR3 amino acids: CSASSRGEQFF. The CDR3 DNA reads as TGCAGTGCTAGTAGTAGAGGAGAGCAGTTCTTC.